The 3 T cell receptor beta chains reported below all come from one sample, sequenced in a study of T and B cells in COVID-19 patients. BIOMED2 TRB-A/B primer pools were used in multiplex TRB PCR. TCRdb fed the multiplex PCR reads into MiXCR, producing one record per CDR3 protein. The sample includes about 22,000 distinct CDR3 sequences, about 32% of them seen just once. TRB was amplified from about 240-490 ng of blood genomic DNA. The sample taken for sequencing was blood. The receptors stem from a human donor who had recovered from COVID-19.

The V and J genes are TRBV12-3 or TRBV12-4 and TRBJ1-2, with TRBD1 identical over 8 bases. The CDR3 covers 14 residues. The V and J ends lost 5 bases and 4 bases, in that order; junction bases with no gene match: 6. The CDR3 nucleotides read TGTGCCAGCAGTCGGACAGGGTATTTCTATGGCTACACCTTC. Residues: CASSRTGYFYGYTF.

This clonotype came up once. The chain is built from TRBV5-6 and TRBJ2-5; D ambiguous. The CDR3 covers 18 residues. The ends were cut back, 1 base at V and 0 bases at J, with 19 bases in the middle. CDR1 is SGHDT, CDR2 YYEEEE, per germline. CDR3 DNA: TGTGCCAGCAGCTTGTCCGTGACACTTGATAAGTACCAAGAGACCCAGTACTTC. This encodes CASSLSVTLDKYQETQYF.

In this sample, this clonotype turned up a few times. The V call is TRBV13, the J call TRBJ2-6; a weak D match, TRBD1 (5 bases). Between the trimmed V and J ends, which lost 1 base and 2 bases, there was a span of 15 bases. The germline V gene encodes CDR1 PRHDT and CDR2 FYEKMQ (reference sequence). The CDR3 length is 18 residues. CDR3 protein: CASSLAGQGIPGANVLTF. In DNA form, the CDR3 reads TGTGCCAGCAGCTTAGCCGGCCAGGGTATCCCTGGGGCCAACGTCCTGACTTTC.